This T cell receptor beta chain was profiled in a study of CD4 and CD8 cells across lung adenocarcinoma regions. TCRdb independently ran MiXCR on the PCR reads; one entry per CDR3 protein. This table has under 20,000 distinct CDR3 sequences, around 46% appearing once. The patients had localized lung adenocarcinoma, a non-small cell subtype. CDR3 length: 14 residues. Germline CDR1 and CDR2: MNHNS and SASEGT. With 1 base clipped from V and 4 bases from J, the junction kept 1 base outside the gene matches. The clonotype comes from a male donor with lung adenocarcinoma. The CD4 and CD8 labels of this study may be unreliable. The source material was CD4+ T cells from the margin of a lung tumor. The V gene is TRBV6-1, the J gene TRBJ1-2; 9 bases fit TRBD1. CDR3 sequence: CASSEVDRGYGYTF. In DNA, the CDR3 is TGTGCCAGCAGTGAAGTGGACAGGGGCTATGGCTACACCTTC.